The entry below describes one TCR beta chain. The antigen remains unidentified. The same CDR3 is also encoded by other DNA sequences in this sample. This entry is derived from a study of T cells in lung cancer brain metastases. Study as a whole: About 90% of the 20 patients had no interval therapy between resections.

Libraries were prepared by immunoSEQ multiplex PCR; TCRdb keeps only in-frame clonotypes and omits some of them. This sample has about 6,200 clones; roughly 90% occur once, and the top ten carry roughly 4.9%. CDR3 length: 19 residues. Germline assignment: CDR1 MGHRA and CDR2 YSYEKL. The V and J ends lost 2 bases and 0 bases, in that order; junction bases with no gene match: 9. General study points: Few clones were shared between paired lesions (mean Morisita around 0.21); most were lesion-specific. Effects of preoperative corticosteroids on T cell infiltration in brain metastases could not be controlled. FFPE DNA fragmentation may have prevented retrieving the complete T cell repertoire.

The sequence was collected from a man aged 50-59 years with non-small cell lung cancer. V and J are TRBV4-1 and TRBJ1-6; TRBD1 agrees at 8 bases. Material: tumor tissue from the primary lung tumor. Written as DNA, the CDR3 is TGCGCCAGCAGCCAAACACCTGGACAGGGAAGCTCCTATAATTCACCCCTCCACTTT. Its translation: CASSQTPGQGSSYNSPLHF.